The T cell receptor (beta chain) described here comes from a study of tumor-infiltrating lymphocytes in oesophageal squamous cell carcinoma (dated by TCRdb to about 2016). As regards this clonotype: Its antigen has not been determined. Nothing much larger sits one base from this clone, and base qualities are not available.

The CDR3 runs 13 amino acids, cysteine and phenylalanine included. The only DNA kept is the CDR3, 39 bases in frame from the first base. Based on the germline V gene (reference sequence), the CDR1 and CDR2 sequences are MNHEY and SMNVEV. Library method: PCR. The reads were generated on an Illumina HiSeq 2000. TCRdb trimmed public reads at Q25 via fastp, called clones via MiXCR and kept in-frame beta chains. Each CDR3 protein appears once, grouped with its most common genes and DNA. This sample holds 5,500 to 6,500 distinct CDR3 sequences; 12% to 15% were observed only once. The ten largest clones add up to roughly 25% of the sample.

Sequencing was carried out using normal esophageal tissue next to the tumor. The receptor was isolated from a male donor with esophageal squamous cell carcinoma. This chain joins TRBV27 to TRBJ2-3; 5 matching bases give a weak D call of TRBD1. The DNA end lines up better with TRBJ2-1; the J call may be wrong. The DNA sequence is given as TGTGCCAGCAGGACAGTCGTTTCCTACGAGCAGTTCTTC. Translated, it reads CASRTVVSYEQFF.